Below are 7 T cell receptor beta chains sequenced from a single sample in a study of T cell clones after liver transplantation. Assay used: immunoSEQ multiplex PCR; TCRdb lists only in-frame clones, some missing. Among roughly 100,000 clones, about 86% were seen once, and the ten largest hold 2.5% to 3.5%. Sequencing used CD4+ T cells from blood, obtained approximately 50 months after liver transplant. Receptors originate from a human patient who received a liver transplant. Some T cells may originate from the graft donor.

The chain uses TRBV5-8 and TRBJ2-7; D is possibly TRBD2 (5 bases). There are 14 residues in the CDR3. CDR1 and CDR2 (germline): SGHTS, YDEGEE. The ends were cut back, 0 bases at V and 2 bases at J, with 9 bases in the middle. The CDR3 bases are TGTGCCAGCAGCTTGGGGCGGGTAACCTACGAGCAGTACTTC. It is translated as CASSLGRVTYEQYF.

The rearrangement uses TRBV18 and TRBJ2-6; 7 nucleotides match TRBD1. CDR3 length: 17 amino acids. Germline CDR1 and CDR2: KGHSH and LQKENI. The trim removed 3 bases at V and 1 base at J, leaving 6 bases unmatched. The CDR3 region is CASSPDRRRSGANVLTF. The CDR3 region has the DNA TGTGCCAGCTCACCGGACAGGAGGAGGTCTGGGGCCAACGTCCTGACTTTC. The full variable domain, in which reference TRBV18 and TRBJ2-6 provide the parts outside the CDR3, is NAGVMQNPRHLVRRRGQEARLRCSPMKGHSHVYWYRQLPEEGLKFMVYLQKENIIDESGMPKERFSAEFPKEGPSILRIQQVVRGDSAAYFCASSPDRRRSGANVLTFGAGSRLTVL.

J is TRBJ2-1 and V is TRBV11-2, with unresolved D. The germline V gene has CDR1 SGHAT and CDR2 FQNNGV. The CDR3 length is 12 residues. Trimming took 1 base from V and 7 from J, leaving 5 bases between them. The CDR3 region has the DNA TGTGCCAGCAGCTTAGTCGGTAATGAGCAGTTCTTC. Encoded protein: CASSLVGNEQFF.

Written as DNA, the CDR3 is TGCGCCAGCAGCTCCACTTTGAACACTGAAGCTTTCTTT. Encoded protein: CASSSTLNTEAFF. The chain has TRBV5-1 and TRBJ1-1; D unclear. CDR3 length: 13 amino acids. Germline CDR1 SGHRS, CDR2 YFSETQ. V dropped 3 bases and J dropped 0 bases, with 6 bases sitting between them. Drawing the rest from reference TRBV5-1 and TRBJ1-1, the complete variable domain is KAGVTQTPRYLIKTRGQQVTLSCSPISGHRSVSWYQQTPGQGLQFLFEYFSETQRNKGNFPGRFSGRQFSNSRSEMNVSTLELGDSALYLCASSSTLNTEAFFGQGTRLTVV.

The V gene is TRBV15, the J gene TRBJ2-4; D remains ambiguous. The CDR3 loop spans 13 amino acids. Germline CDR1 LNHNV, CDR2 YYDKDF (reference sequence). V lost 5 bases and J lost 7, with 12 bases in between. Here the CDR3 DNA reads TGTGCCACCAGCGGACCTAAAGGGAACATTCAGTACTTC. Translation: CATSGPKGNIQYF. Drawing the rest from reference TRBV15 and TRBJ2-4, the complete variable domain is DAMVIQNPRYQVTQFGKPVTLSCSQTLNHNVMYWYQQKSSQAPKLLFHYYDKDFNNEADTPDNFQSRRPNTSFCFLDIRSPGLGDTAMYLCATSGPKGNIQYFGAGTRLSVL.

This clone has only one observation. This sequence joins TRBV6-5 and TRBJ2-1, with D perhaps matching TRBD1 or TRBD2 (5 bases each). The CDR3 is 13 amino acids. The germline V gene has CDR1 MNHEY and CDR2 SVGAGI. V dropped 2 bases and J dropped 9 bases, with 11 bases sitting between them. CDR3 sequence reads: CASSYLIGGEQFF. CDR3 in DNA: TGTGCCAGCAGTTACCTTATTGGGGGTGAGCAGTTCTTC.

The rearrangement uses TRBV28 and TRBJ2-7; 7 bases match TRBD1. V shed 5 bases and J 2 bases; nucleotides not matched to a gene: 9. The CDR3 covers 15 residues. Germline CDR1 MDHEN, CDR2 SYDVKM. The CDR3 nucleotides are TGTGCCAGCAGTCCCGGACAGGTCGGCGCCTACGAGCAGTACTTC. It specifies CASSPGQVGAYEQYF. The whole variable domain, remainder taken from reference TRBV28 and TRBJ2-7, is DVKVTQSSRYLVKRTGEKVFLECVQDMDHENMFWYRQDPGLGLRLIYFSYDVKMKEKGDIPEGYSVSREKKERFSLILESASTNQTSMYLCASSPGQVGAYEQYFGPGTRLTVT.